A single sample is the source of the 32 T cell receptor beta chains below, sequenced in a study of CD8 T cells in Susac syndrome (dated by TCRdb to about 2019). Receptor amplification or capture employed the immunoSEQ multiplex PCR assay. RNA was extracted using the RNeasy kit, and about 0.45 to 1 ug of the RNA was reverse transcribed with random hexamers. In-frame beta chains were kept once TCRdb had trimmed the public reads at Q25 with fastp and called clones with MiXCR. Each entry merges the rows of one CDR3 protein and shows their most common DNA and genes. The sample profile shows approximately 270,000 distinct CDR3 sequences; about 94% of them were found once. Jointly, the top ten make up roughly 0.072% of the sample. The sequenced sample was CD4+ T cells from PBMCs. These receptor sequences come from a human donor with multiple sclerosis.

The chain is built from TRBV18 and TRBJ2-5; a weak D match, TRBD1 (5 bases). Germline CDR1 reads KGHSH; CDR2 reads LQKENI. V shed 5 bases and J shed 5 bases, with 15 bases lying between them. This CDR3 is 14 amino acids long. The CDR3: CASSVTDTSETQYF. The CDR3 DNA sequence: TGTGCCAGCTCAGTAACGGACACCTCGGAGACCCAGTACTTC.

J is TRBJ1-2 and V is TRBV20-1; 8 bases match TRBD1. V trimming: 0 bases; J trimming: 1 base; junction bases outside the gene matches: 10. Germline V gene sequence: CDR1 DFQATT, CDR2 SNEGSKA (reference sequence). The length of the CDR3 is 17 residues. This chain's CDR3 is CSAREARAGGYNYGYTF. In DNA form, the CDR3 reads TGCAGTGCTAGAGAGGCCCGGGCAGGGGGCTATAACTATGGCTACACCTTC.

The rearrangement joins TRBV5-1 to TRBJ2-6; 9 positions match TRBD1. This CDR3 has 18 amino acids. V was pared by 4 bases and J by 0 bases, with 8 bases of the junction left unmatched. The V gene's germline CDR1 is SGHRS and CDR2 YFSETQ. CDR3 sequence (DNA): TGCGCCAGCAGCCTATCCGGGACAGGGACCTCTGGGGCCAACGTCCTGACTTTC. Translated: CASSLSGTGTSGANVLTF.

The gene calls are TRBV4-1 and TRBJ2-5; 7 nucleotides agree with TRBD2. Trimming cost V 2 bases and J 2 bases; bases outside gene matches: 8. CDR3 size: 16 residues. Germline V gene sequence: CDR1 MGHRA, CDR2 YSYEKL. This CDR3 reads CASSQSQPGGQETQYF. In nucleotides, the CDR3 is TGCGCCAGCAGCCAAAGTCAACCCGGGGGGCAAGAGACCCAGTACTTC.

V and J are TRBV2 and TRBJ2-2; TRBD1 aligns across 7 bases. The CDR3 loop spans 14 amino acids. Germline V gene sequence: CDR1 SNHLY, CDR2 FYNNEI. V shed 7 bases, J shed 5 bases, and the junction held 7 bases outside the gene matches. The CDR3: CASKSTGLTGELFF. CDR3 bases: TGTGCCAGCAAATCGACAGGGCTAACCGGGGAGCTGTTTTTT. Full variable domain (missing parts from reference TRBV2 and TRBJ2-2): EPEVTQTPSHQVTQMGQEVILRCVPISNHLYFYWYRQILGQKVEFLVSFYNNEISEKSEIFDDQFSVERPDGSNFTLKIRSTKLEDSAMYFCASKSTGLTGELFFGEGSRLTVL.

This chain joins TRBV7-9 and TRBJ2-3, with D possibly being TRBD1 (6 bases). V was trimmed by 1 base and J by 1 base, leaving 15 bases between them. Germline CDR1 is SEHNR and CDR2 is FQNEAQ (reference sequence). This CDR3 comprises 17 residues. CDR3 in amino acids: CASSLGGQDIRTDTQYF. The CDR3 region has the DNA TGTGCCAGCAGCTTAGGGGGGCAGGACATCCGCACAGATACGCAGTATTTT.

The gene calls are TRBV7-7 and TRBJ2-7, with 7 positions matching TRBD2. V gave up 0 bases and J gave up 5 bases; unmatched junction bases: 7. The CDR3 has 15 amino acids. The germline V gene encodes CDR1 SSHAT and CDR2 FNYEAQ (reference sequence). The CDR3 DNA reads TGTGCCAGCAGCTTAGCGCCGACTAGCACCCACGAGCAGTACTTC. Its protein product is CASSLAPTSTHEQYF.

The CDR3 nucleotides read TGCGCCAGCAGCCGGGACCAGCCTAGCACAGATACGCAGTATTTT. Translated, it gives CASSRDQPSTDTQYF. The V gene is TRBV5-1, the J gene TRBJ2-3, with D possibly being TRBD1 or TRBD2 (5 bases each). Germline V gene lookup returns CDR1 SGHRS and CDR2 YFSETQ. Trimming took off 4 bases at V and 0 bases at J, with 12 bases between the two ends. CDR3 length equals 15 residues.

The chain joins TRBV4-1 to TRBJ2-3; possibly TRBD1 for D (6 bases). The CDR3 consists of 15 residues. V lost 4 bases, J lost 4 bases, and 15 bases lay in between. Looked up from germline, CDR1 is MGHRA and CDR2 is YSYEKL. CDR3 DNA: TGCGCCAGCAGCCGAGCCGAGGACAGAGCAGATACGCAGTATTTT. This gives the protein CASSRAEDRADTQYF.

The J gene is TRBJ2-5, the V gene TRBV21-1; TRBD1 reflects the table's D call only, with no check against the DNA. TRBV21-1 is labeled a pseudogene. This CDR3 comprises 16 residues. CDR3 sequence: CASSKDQDGIQETQYF. For the CDR3, the DNA is TGTGCCAGCAGCAAAGACCAGGACGGGATCCAAGAGACCCAGTACTTC.

The chain couples TRBV20-1 to TRBJ1-6; D is ambiguous. The ends were cut back, 0 bases at V and 9 bases at J, with 9 bases in the middle. CDR1 DFQATT and CDR2 SNEGSKA come from the germline V gene (reference sequence). The CDR3 is 13 residues long. In DNA form, the CDR3 reads TGCAGTGCTAGAGATCCACCCTCTTCACCCCTCCACTTT. The encoded protein is CSARDPPSSPLHF.

This rearrangement joins TRBV12-3 or TRBV12-4 to TRBJ2-1, with D uncertain. Between the trimmed V and J ends, which lost 6 bases and 4 bases, there was a span of 13 bases. This CDR3 has 14 amino acids. The CDR3 region has the DNA TGTGCCAGCAGCAGACTTACAGAGTACAATGAGCAGTTCTTC. It codes for CASSRLTEYNEQFF.

The chain uses TRBV20-1 and TRBJ2-1; 8 positions match TRBD2. The CDR3 contains 19 residues. V shed 3 bases, J shed 0 bases, and the junction held 16 bases outside the gene matches. Germline loops: CDR1 DFQATT, CDR2 SNEGSKA (reference sequence). Here the CDR3 DNA reads TGCAGTGCTAGCCCCGCTGTCCCGCGGGGGGCACGCTCCTACAATGAGCAGTTCTTC. It specifies CSASPAVPRGARSYNEQFF.

CDR3 loop: CAWSVSQYNEKLFF. The CDR3 DNA reads TGTGCCTGGAGTGTCTCGCAGTATAATGAAAAACTGTTTTTT. V and J are TRBV30 and TRBJ1-4; D remains ambiguous. The ends were cut back, 0 bases at V and 4 bases at J, with 9 bases in the middle. This CDR3 contains 14 residues. Germline V CDR1 and CDR2: GTSNPN, SVGIG (reference sequence).

This chain uses TRBV28 with TRBJ2-5; 8 bases match TRBD2. Per germline, CDR1 MDHEN and CDR2 SYDVKM. This CDR3 comprises 15 residues. V was clipped by 5 bases and J by 5 bases; unmatched bases: 10. Written as DNA, the CDR3 is TGTGCCAGCAGTCCCACCAGCGGGGGCGGTGAGACCCAGTACTTC. Translation: CASSPTSGGGETQYF.

In the case of this clonotype: One junction end does not reproduce the germline sequence, and a read error may be involved. The J gene is TRBJ2-1, the V gene TRBV7-7; a possible D gene is TRBD1 (6 bases). Germline loops: CDR1 SSHAT, CDR2 FNYEAQ (reference sequence). CDR3 length: 13 residues. The CDR3 DNA reads TGTGCTAGCAGTGACCTCAAGGGGGATGAGCAGTTCTTC. This encodes CASSDLKGDEQFF. Filled out from reference TRBV7-7 and TRBJ2-1, the complete variable domain reads GAGVSQSPRYKVTKRGQDVTLRCDPISSHATLYWYQQALGQGPEFLTYFNYEAQPDKSGLPSDRFSAERPEGSISTLTIQRTEQRDSAMYRCASSDLKGDEQFFGPGTRLTVL.

V usage is TRBV19 and J usage is TRBJ2-1; a possible D gene is TRBD2 (5 bases). This CDR3 spans 13 amino acids. Germline assignment: CDR1 LNHDA and CDR2 SQIVND (reference sequence). Trimming removed 4 bases at V and 6 bases at J, with 10 bases between. The CDR3, as DNA: TGTGCCAGTAGTAAGGCGGGTAGCAATGAGCAGTTCTTC. It encodes CASSKAGSNEQFF.

The chain links TRBV7-8 to TRBJ2-1, with 10 bases fitting TRBD2. The CDR3 totals 14 residues. Germline V gene lookup returns CDR1 SGHVS and CDR2 FQNEAQ. The junction had 6 bases not matched to a gene; V was cut back by 5 bases and J by 8 bases. CDR3 amino acids: CASSPGGLADEQFF. Written as DNA, the CDR3 is TGTGCCAGCAGCCCGGGAGGACTAGCGGATGAGCAGTTCTTC.

The chain recombines TRBV30 with TRBJ1-4; TRBD1 aligns across 7 bases. Germline assignment: CDR1 GTSNPN and CDR2 SVGIG (reference sequence). This CDR3 is 13 amino acids long. Trimming removed 1 base from V and 14 bases from J; junction bases left unmatched: 10. For the CDR3, the DNA is TGTGCCTGGAGTGGGGACAGAAGTCGACTCCTGTTTTTT. As protein: CAWSGDRSRLLFF.

V and J are TRBV14 and TRBJ2-2; tentative D call: TRBD2 (6 bases). V was trimmed by 0 bases and J by 4 bases, leaving 15 bases between them. The germline gives CDR1 SGHDN, CDR2 FVKESK. The length of the CDR3 is 17 residues. This CDR3 reads CASSQEVDWRVTGELFF. In DNA form, the CDR3 reads TGTGCCAGCAGCCAAGAGGTAGACTGGAGGGTCACCGGGGAGCTGTTTTTT.

V gene TRBV6-1 combines with J gene TRBJ1-3; 12 bases agree with TRBD1. CDR3 size: 16 residues. The V gene's germline CDR1 is MNHNS and CDR2 SASEGT. The trim removed 0 bases at V and 8 bases at J, leaving 5 bases unmatched. The CDR3 loop reads CASSEALGQGAHTIYF. The CDR3 region has the DNA TGTGCCAGCAGTGAAGCGCTGGGACAGGGGGCCCACACCATATATTTT.

This clonotype was counted a single time. This chain joins TRBV29-1 and TRBJ1-2; 8 nucleotides align to TRBD1. The length of the CDR3 is 12 residues. V was clipped by 7 bases and J by 4 bases; unmatched bases: 5. The germline CDR1 and CDR2 sequences are SQVTM and ANQGSEA. CDR3: CSAQGGGYGYTF. In DNA form, the CDR3 reads TGCAGCGCACAGGGGGGAGGCTATGGCTACACCTTC. Complete variable domain (other parts from reference TRBV29-1 and TRBJ1-2): SAVISQKPSRDICQRGTSLTIQCQVDSQVTMMFWYRQQPGQSLTLIATANQGSEATYESGFVIDKFPISRPNLTFSTLTVSNMSPEDSSIYLCSAQGGGYGYTFGSGTRLTVV.

The J gene is TRBJ2-7, the V gene TRBV5-4; 7 positions match TRBD1. This CDR3 is 14 amino acids long. Germline-derived CDR1 and CDR2 are SGHNT and YYREEE (reference sequence). The ends lost 3 bases at V and 5 bases at J; junction bases unmatched: 8. CDR3 residues: CASSSIGTAHEQYV. DNA of the CDR3: TGTGCCAGCAGCTCGATCGGGACAGCCCACGAGCAGTACGTC.

The chain combines TRBV11-2 with TRBJ2-1; unclear D gene. V gave up 2 bases and J gave up 6 bases, with 5 bases separating them. Per the germline V gene, CDR1 is SGHAT and CDR2 is FQNNGV. The CDR3 spans 12 residues. The CDR3, as DNA: TGTGCCAGCAGCTTACTGGGCAATGAGCAGTTCTTC. Translating it yields CASSLLGNEQFF.

This rearrangement joins TRBV20-1 to TRBJ2-1, with D uncertain. The CDR3 is 11 amino acids. Germline V gives CDR1 DFQATT, CDR2 SNEGSKA (reference sequence). V lost 5 bases, J lost 7 bases, and 9 bases lay in between. This CDR3 is CSAPLGNEQFF. The CDR3 region has the DNA TGCAGTGCTCCCCTGGGGAATGAGCAGTTCTTC.

The chain combines TRBV4-1 with TRBJ2-7; 13 bases agree with TRBD2. Germline values: CDR1 MGHRA, CDR2 YSYEKL. CDR3 length: 16 residues. The ends lost 4 bases at V and 4 bases at J; junction bases unmatched: 7. CDR3 bases: TGCGCCAGCAGCCGAGGACTAGCGGGGGATTTGTACGAGCAGTACTTC. As protein: CASSRGLAGDLYEQYF.

This chain uses TRBV4-1 with TRBJ1-3; D is perhaps TRBD1 (5 bases). V lost 5 bases to trimming and J lost 5 bases, with 13 bases between them. The CDR3 is 14 residues long. Germline V gene lookup returns CDR1 MGHRA and CDR2 YSYEKL. The CDR3 protein is CASSYPGTRNTIYF. CDR3 bases: TGCGCCAGCAGCTACCCCGGGACCCGAAACACCATATATTTT.

The genes are TRBV6-5 and TRBJ1-6; D possibly corresponds to TRBD1 (6 bases). The germline V gene encodes CDR1 MNHEY and CDR2 SVGAGI. CDR3 size: 18 residues. The V end was cut by 0 bases, the J end by 0 bases, with 12 bases between. Written as DNA, the CDR3 is TGTGCCAGCAGTTACTCACCCCAGGGGAGCTCCTATAATTCACCCCTCCACTTT. Its translation: CASSYSPQGSSYNSPLHF.

This clonotype came up once. This chain connects TRBV12-3 or TRBV12-4 to TRBJ1-6; D is ambiguous. The CDR3 has 13 amino acids. Trimming removed 7 bases from V and 1 base from J, with 5 bases in between. CDR3 bases: TGTGCCAGCACGAGTTCCTATAATTCACCCCTCCACTTT. This encodes CASTSSYNSPLHF.

The V call is TRBV5-5, the J call TRBJ2-7, with TRBD1 identical over 8 bases. The CDR3 is 15 residues long. Germline loops: CDR1 SGHKS, CDR2 YYEKEE (reference sequence). V was clipped by 4 bases and J by 3 bases; unmatched bases: 9. The CDR3: CASSGFADRDYEQYV. The CDR3 DNA reads as TGTGCCAGCAGCGGATTCGCGGACAGGGACTACGAGCAGTACGTC.

The J gene is TRBJ1-5, the V gene TRBV19, with 7 bases fitting TRBD1. There are 13 residues in the CDR3. Germline lookup yields CDR1 LNHDA and CDR2 SQIVND (reference sequence). Losses at the gene ends were 6 bases for V and 5 bases for J; bases not matched to a gene: 4. CDR3 bases: TGTGCCAGTAGAGACAGGGCCGATCAGCCCCAGCATTTT. It is translated as CASRDRADQPQHF.

The chain employs TRBV9 and TRBJ1-1, with no clear D. V was cut by 3 bases and J by 7 bases, with 16 bases left in between. The CDR3 covers 14 residues. Germline V CDR1 and CDR2: SGDLS, YYNGEE. Here the CDR3 reads CASSALLGASEAFF. CDR3 coding DNA: TGTGCCAGCAGCGCCCTACTAGGAGCAAGTGAAGCTTTCTTT. The full variable domain, rest sourced from reference TRBV9 and TRBJ1-1, is DSGVTQTPKHLITATGQRVTLRCSPRSGDLSVYWYQQSLDQGLQFLIQYYNGEERAKGNILERFSAQQFPDLHSELNLSSLELGDSALYFCASSALLGASEAFFGQGTRLTVV.